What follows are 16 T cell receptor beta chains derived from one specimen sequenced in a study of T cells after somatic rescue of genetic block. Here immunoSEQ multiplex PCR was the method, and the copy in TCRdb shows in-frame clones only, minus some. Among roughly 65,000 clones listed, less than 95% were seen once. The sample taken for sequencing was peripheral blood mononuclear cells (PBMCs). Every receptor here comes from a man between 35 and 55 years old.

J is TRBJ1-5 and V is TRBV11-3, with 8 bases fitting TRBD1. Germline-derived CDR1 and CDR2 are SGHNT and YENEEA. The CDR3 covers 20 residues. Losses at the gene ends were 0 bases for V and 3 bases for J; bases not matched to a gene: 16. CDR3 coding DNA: TGTGCCAGCAGCTTAGATGCGCTTCCGGGACAGGAGTGGGACAATCAGCCCCAGCATTTT. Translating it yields CASSLDALPGQEWDNQPQHF.

CDR3 sequence reads: CASSSPQGTPLRNEQFF. For the CDR3, the DNA is TGTGCCAGCAGCTCCCCGCAAGGGACCCCCTTACGCAATGAGCAGTTCTTC. V and J are TRBV7-9 and TRBJ2-1; D is tentatively TRBD1 or TRBD2 (5 bases each). This CDR3 has 17 residues. V gave up 4 bases and J gave up 6 bases, with 22 bases separating them. Germline V lookup: CDR1 SEHNR, CDR2 FQNEAQ (reference sequence).

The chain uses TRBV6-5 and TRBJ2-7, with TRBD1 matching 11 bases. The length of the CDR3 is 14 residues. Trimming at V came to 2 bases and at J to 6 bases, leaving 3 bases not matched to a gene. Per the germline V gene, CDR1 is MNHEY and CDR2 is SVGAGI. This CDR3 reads CASSYGQGAGEQYF. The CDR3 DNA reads TGTGCCAGCAGTTACGGACAGGGGGCAGGCGAGCAGTACTTC.

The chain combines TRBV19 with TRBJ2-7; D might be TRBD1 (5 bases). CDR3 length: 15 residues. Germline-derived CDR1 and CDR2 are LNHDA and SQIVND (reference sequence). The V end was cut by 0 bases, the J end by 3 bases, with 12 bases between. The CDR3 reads CASSIDYPGNYEQYF. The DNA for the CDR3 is TGTGCCAGTAGTATAGATTACCCAGGGAACTACGAGCAGTACTTC. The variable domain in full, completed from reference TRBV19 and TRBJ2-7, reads DGGITQSPKYLFRKEGQNVTLSCEQNLNHDAMYWYRQDPGQGLRLIYYSQIVNDFQKGDIAEGYSVSREKKESFPLTVTSAQKNPTAFYLCASSIDYPGNYEQYFGPGTRLTVT.

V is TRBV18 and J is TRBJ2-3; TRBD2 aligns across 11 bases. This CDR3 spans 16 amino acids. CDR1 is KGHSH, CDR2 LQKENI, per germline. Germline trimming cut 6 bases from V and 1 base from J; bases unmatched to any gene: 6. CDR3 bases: TGTGCCAGCTCCCCCTTAGCGGGAGGGGGCACAGATACGCAGTATTTT. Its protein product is CASSPLAGGGTDTQYF.

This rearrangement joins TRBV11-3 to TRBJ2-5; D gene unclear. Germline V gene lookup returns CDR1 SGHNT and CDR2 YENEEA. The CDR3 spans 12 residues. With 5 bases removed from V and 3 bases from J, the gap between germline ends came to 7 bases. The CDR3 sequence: CASSDTKETQYF. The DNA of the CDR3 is TGTGCCAGCAGCGACACGAAAGAGACCCAGTACTTC.

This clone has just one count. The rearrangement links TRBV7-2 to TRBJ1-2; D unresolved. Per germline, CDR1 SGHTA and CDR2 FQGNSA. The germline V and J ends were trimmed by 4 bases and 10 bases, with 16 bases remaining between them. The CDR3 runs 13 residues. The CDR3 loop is CASSSIGRSVYTF. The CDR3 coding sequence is TGTGCCAGCAGCTCAATAGGACGGTCCGTCTACACCTTC. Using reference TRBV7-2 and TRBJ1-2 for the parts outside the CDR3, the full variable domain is GAGVSQSPSNKVTEKGKDVELRCDPISGHTALYWYRQSLGQGLEFLIYFQGNSAPDKSGLPSDRFSAERTGGSVSTLTIQRTQQEDSAVYLCASSSIGRSVYTFGSGTRLTVV.

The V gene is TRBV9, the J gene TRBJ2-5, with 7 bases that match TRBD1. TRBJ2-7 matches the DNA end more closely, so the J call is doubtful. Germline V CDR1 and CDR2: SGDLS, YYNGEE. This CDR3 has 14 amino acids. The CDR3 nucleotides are TGTGCCAGCAGCTTGACAGGGCTGTCCCACGAGCAGTACTTC. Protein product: CASSLTGLSHEQYF.

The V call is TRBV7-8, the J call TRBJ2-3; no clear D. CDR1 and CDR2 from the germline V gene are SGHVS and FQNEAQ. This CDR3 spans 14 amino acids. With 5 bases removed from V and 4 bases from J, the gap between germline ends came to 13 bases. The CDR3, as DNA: TGTGCCAGCAGCGTGGGTTTGGCACCAGATACGCAGTATTTT. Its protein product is CASSVGLAPDTQYF. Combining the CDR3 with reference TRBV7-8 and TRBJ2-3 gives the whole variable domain GAGVSQSPRYKVAKRGQDVALRCDPISGHVSLFWYQQALGQGPEFLTYFQNEAQLDKSGLPSDRFFAERPEGSVSTLKIQRTQQEDSAVYLCASSVGLAPDTQYFGPGTRLTVL.

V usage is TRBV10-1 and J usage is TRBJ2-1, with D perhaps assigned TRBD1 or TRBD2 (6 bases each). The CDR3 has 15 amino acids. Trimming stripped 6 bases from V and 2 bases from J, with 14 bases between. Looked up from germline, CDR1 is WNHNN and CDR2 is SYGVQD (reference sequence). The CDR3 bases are TGCGCCAGCAGCCTGGCGGAGGGGGCCTACAATGAGCAGTTCTTC. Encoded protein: CASSLAEGAYNEQFF.

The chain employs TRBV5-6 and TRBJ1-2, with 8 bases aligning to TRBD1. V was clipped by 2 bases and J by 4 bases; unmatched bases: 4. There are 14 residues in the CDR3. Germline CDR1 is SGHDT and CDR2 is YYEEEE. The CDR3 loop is CASSLQGGSYGYTF. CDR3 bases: TGTGCCAGCAGCTTACAGGGGGGGAGCTATGGCTACACCTTC.

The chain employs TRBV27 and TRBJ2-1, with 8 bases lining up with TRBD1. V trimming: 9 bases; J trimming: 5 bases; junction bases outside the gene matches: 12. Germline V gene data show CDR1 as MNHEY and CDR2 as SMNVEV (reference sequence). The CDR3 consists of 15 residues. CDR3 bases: TGTGCCAGTGCATCCTGGGACAGGATAAACAATGAGCAGTTCTTC. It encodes CASASWDRINNEQFF.

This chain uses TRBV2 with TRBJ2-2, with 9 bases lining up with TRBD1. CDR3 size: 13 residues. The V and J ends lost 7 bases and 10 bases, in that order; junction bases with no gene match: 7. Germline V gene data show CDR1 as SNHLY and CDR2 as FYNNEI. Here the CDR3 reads CASTLGQGMELFF. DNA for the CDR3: TGTGCCAGCACCCTAGGACAGGGGATGGAGCTGTTTTTT.

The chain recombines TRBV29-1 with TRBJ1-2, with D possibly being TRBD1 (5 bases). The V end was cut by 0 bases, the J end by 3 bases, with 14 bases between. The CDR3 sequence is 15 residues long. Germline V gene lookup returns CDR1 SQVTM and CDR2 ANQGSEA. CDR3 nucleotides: TGCAGCGTTGAAGATCAGGGAAAAGCCCACTATGGCTACACCTTC. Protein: CSVEDQGKAHYGYTF.

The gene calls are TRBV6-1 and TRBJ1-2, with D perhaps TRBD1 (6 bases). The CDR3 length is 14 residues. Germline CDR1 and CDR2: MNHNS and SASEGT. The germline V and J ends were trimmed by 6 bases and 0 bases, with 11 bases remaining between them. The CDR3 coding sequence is TGTGCCAGCAGGGAGACAGGATCTAACTATGGCTACACCTTC. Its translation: CASRETGSNYGYTF.

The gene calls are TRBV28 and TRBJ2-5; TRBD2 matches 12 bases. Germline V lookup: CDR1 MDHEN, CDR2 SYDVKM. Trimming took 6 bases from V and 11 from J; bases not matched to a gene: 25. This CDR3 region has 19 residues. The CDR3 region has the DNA TGTGCCAGCAGCCTCGGGACAGGGCTAGCGGGAGGGCCCTCGGGTGAGCAGTACTTC. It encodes CASSLGTGLAGGPSGEQYF.